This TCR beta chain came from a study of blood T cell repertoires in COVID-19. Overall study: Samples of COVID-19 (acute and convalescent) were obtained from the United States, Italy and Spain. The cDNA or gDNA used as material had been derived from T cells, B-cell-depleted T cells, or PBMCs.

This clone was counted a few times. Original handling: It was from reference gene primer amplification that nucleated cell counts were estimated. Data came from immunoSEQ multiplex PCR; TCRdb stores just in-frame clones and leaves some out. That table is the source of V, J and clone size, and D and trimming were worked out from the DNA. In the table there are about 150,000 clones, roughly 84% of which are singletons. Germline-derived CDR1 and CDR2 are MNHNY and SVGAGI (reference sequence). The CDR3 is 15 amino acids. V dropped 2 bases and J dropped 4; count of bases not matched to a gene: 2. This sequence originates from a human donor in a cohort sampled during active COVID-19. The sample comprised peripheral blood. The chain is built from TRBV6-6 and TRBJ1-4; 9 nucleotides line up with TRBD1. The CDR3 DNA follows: TGTGCCAGCAGTTACATGGGACAGGGTAATGAAAAACTGTTTTTT. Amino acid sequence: CASSYMGQGNEKLFF.